The source of this T cell receptor beta chain is a study of naive and memory T cell subsets. An equimolar mix of two oligonucleotides served as the beta constant-region primer for TRBC1 and TRBC2. The cDNA 3' end received a ligated single-stranded oligonucleotide carrying the SP2 primer and a 12-nucleotide UMI. TCRdb recomputed calls from the UMI-ligation and nested PCR reads with MiXCR, one row per CDR3 protein. This sample carries 130,000 to 150,000 distinct CDR3 sequences, 15% to 20% of them seen once, and the ten largest clones take 0.14%. The length of the CDR3 is 15 residues. Trimming took 5 bases from V and 4 from J, leaving 21 bases between them. Germline V gene data show CDR1 as DFQATT and CDR2 as SNEGSKA (reference sequence). Regarding the study as a whole: Over 95% of naive TCR sequences appeared only once after error correction, unlike memory subsets.

This clonotype was recorded a few times. No antigen is known for it. The chain has TRBV20-1 and TRBJ2-7; tentatively, D is TRBD1 (6 bases). The clonotype was recovered from a human donor in good health. Sequenced input: naive CD4+ T cells from blood. The CDR3 region is CSAYPQGQGSYEQYF. CDR3 nucleotides: TGCAGTGCTTATCCTCAGGGGCAGGGCTCTTACGAGCAGTACTTC.